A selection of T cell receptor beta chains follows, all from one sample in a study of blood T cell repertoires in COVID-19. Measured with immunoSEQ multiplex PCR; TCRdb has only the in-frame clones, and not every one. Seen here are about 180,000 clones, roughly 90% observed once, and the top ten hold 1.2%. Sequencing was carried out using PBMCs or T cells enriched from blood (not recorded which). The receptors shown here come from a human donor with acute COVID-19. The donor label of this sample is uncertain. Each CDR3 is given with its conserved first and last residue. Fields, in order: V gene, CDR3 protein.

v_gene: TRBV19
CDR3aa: CASSPTSGGPKPYEQYF

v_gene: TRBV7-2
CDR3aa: CASSLEAADTQYF

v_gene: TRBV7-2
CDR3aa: CASSLATGGSTEAFF

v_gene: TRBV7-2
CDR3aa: CASSLAGGNDGYTF

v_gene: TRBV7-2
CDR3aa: CASRLAGRYEQYF

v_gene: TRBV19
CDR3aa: CAISGGQGAYGYTF

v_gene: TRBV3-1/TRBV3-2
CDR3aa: CASSQVAGGGEQFF

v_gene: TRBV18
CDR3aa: CASTSGSSYEQYF

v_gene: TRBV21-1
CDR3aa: CASTPGLLPADTQYF

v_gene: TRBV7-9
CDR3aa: CAVPRGGRYNEQFF

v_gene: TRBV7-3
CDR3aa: CASSLNSPGNGQETQYF

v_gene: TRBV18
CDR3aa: CASSPTSSSDTDTQYF